One and the same sample provided the 32 T cell receptor beta chains below, sequenced in a study of identifying expanded T cells in peripheral blood. Measured with immunoSEQ multiplex PCR; TCRdb has only the in-frame clones, and not every one. The repertoire consists of some 70,000 clones, with roughly 90% occurring once and the leading ten covering roughly 3%. Specimen: blood. These receptors originate from a person between 18 and 69 years old in good health.

This chain links TRBV10-3 with TRBJ1-2; D is uncertain. From germline, CDR1 is ENHRY and CDR2 SYGVKD. The CDR3 extends over 13 amino acids. The germline V and J ends were trimmed by 4 bases and 8 bases, with 14 bases remaining between them. The chain's CDR3 is CAISAGSERGYTF. In DNA form, the CDR3 reads TGTGCCATCAGTGCTGGATCCGAGAGGGGCTACACCTTC.

As DNA, the CDR3 is TGTGCCAGCAGCTTAAGGGACAATGGGCAAGAGACCCAGTACTTC. This sequence encodes CASSLRDNGQETQYF. The chain combines TRBV7-9 with TRBJ2-5; D may be TRBD1 (6 bases). The CDR3 sequence is 15 residues long. V was cut by 2 bases and J by 2 bases, with 12 bases left in between. The germline V gene has CDR1 SEHNR and CDR2 FQNEAQ (reference sequence). The full variable domain, in which reference TRBV7-9 and TRBJ2-5 provide the parts outside the CDR3, is DTGVSQNPRHKITKRGQNVTFRCDPISEHNRLYWYRQTLGQGPEFLTYFQNEAQLEKSRLLSDRFSAERPKGSFSTLEIQRTEQGDSAMYLCASSLRDNGQETQYFGPGTRLLVL.

The chain has TRBV29-1 and TRBJ2-3, with D possibly matching TRBD2 (5 bases). Looked up from germline, CDR1 is SQVTM and CDR2 is ANQGSEA. The CDR3 covers 13 residues. V was clipped by 0 bases and J by 3 bases, with 7 bases between them. The CDR3 region is CSVEDPGTDTQYF. The CDR3 bases are TGCAGCGTTGAAGATCCGGGAACAGATACGCAGTATTTT.

The chain couples TRBV7-2 to TRBJ2-5; 8 positions agree with TRBD2. J gave up 5 bases and V 1 base, and 6 bases lay outside the gene matches. Germline V gene data show CDR1 as SGHTA and CDR2 as FQGNSA. The CDR3 sequence is 15 residues long. In DNA form, the CDR3 reads TGTGCCAGCAGCTTAGTAGGGCTAGCGGGTGAGACCCAGTACTTC. It is translated as CASSLVGLAGETQYF.

The chain has TRBV5-6 and TRBJ2-2; D is ambiguous. Germline values: CDR1 SGHDT, CDR2 YYEEEE. This CDR3 comprises 12 residues. V was clipped by 1 base and J by 9 bases, with 7 bases between them. The CDR3 nucleotides read TGTGCCAGCAGCTTGCCCTCGAGGGAGCTGTTTTTT. As protein: CASSLPSRELFF.

This clone occurred a few times. This chain joins TRBV11-2 and TRBJ2-7; D may match TRBD1 or TRBD2 (6 bases each). CDR1 and CDR2 from the germline V gene are SGHAT and FQNNGV. Between the trimmed V and J ends, which lost 5 bases and 3 bases, there was a span of 20 bases. CDR3 size: 16 residues. CDR3 nucleotide sequence: TGTGCCAGCAGCCCAATCGCCCGACGGGGGCTCTACGAGCAGTACTTC. Its protein product is CASSPIARRGLYEQYF.

V usage is TRBV5-1 and J usage is TRBJ2-6; either TRBD1 or TRBD2 may supply D (5 bases each). Germline CDR1 SGHRS, CDR2 YFSETQ. This CDR3 contains 16 residues. V lost 0 bases, J lost 0 bases, and 7 bases lay in between. The CDR3 here is CASSLAGASGANVLTF. Written as DNA, the CDR3 is TGCGCCAGCAGCTTGGCCGGGGCCTCTGGGGCCAACGTCCTGACTTTC.

The genes are TRBV9 and TRBJ2-2; 9 positions match TRBD2. CDR3 length: 16 amino acids. Germline V gives CDR1 SGDLS, CDR2 YYNGEE. V shed 3 bases and J 5 bases; nucleotides not matched to a gene: 8. CDR3 amino acids: CASSAPGTSRTGELFF. Written as DNA, the CDR3 is TGTGCCAGCAGCGCTCCCGGGACTAGCCGGACCGGGGAGCTGTTTTTT.

The chain has TRBV30 and TRBJ2-3, with D tentatively TRBD1 or TRBD2 (5 bases each). With 4 bases removed from V and 2 bases from J, the gap between germline ends came to 10 bases. The germline gives CDR1 GTSNPN, CDR2 SVGIG (reference sequence). The CDR3 is made up of 13 amino acids. CDR3 DNA sequence: TGTGCCTGGACCCCGGGGACCACAGATACGCAGTATTTT. Amino acid sequence: CAWTPGTTDTQYF.

V usage is TRBV11-3 and J usage is TRBJ2-1, with 12 bases matching TRBD2. Germline V gene data show CDR1 as SGHNT and CDR2 as YENEEA. The CDR3 extends over 16 amino acids. V was pared by 0 bases and J by 8 bases, with 5 bases of the junction left unmatched. The CDR3 bases are TGTGCCAGCAGCTTAGAAGGACTAGCGGGAATCCATGAGCAGTTCTTC. It codes for CASSLEGLAGIHEQFF.

This clone was seen more than once but under ten times. V gene TRBV19 combines with J gene TRBJ2-7; 7 positions match TRBD1. CDR1 LNHDA and CDR2 SQIVND come from the germline V gene (reference sequence). V was clipped by 4 bases and J by 2 bases; unmatched bases: 8. The CDR3 length is 15 residues. The CDR3 loop reads CASSNGRDSTYEQYF. The CDR3 nucleotides read TGTGCCAGTAGTAATGGCCGGGACAGTACCTACGAGCAGTACTTC.

The count of this clone is one. The chain combines TRBV19 with TRBJ2-3; 7 nucleotides match TRBD2. Per germline, CDR1 LNHDA and CDR2 SQIVND (reference sequence). The CDR3 is 13 amino acids. V lost 6 bases, J lost 2 bases, and 2 bases stayed unmatched. CDR3 nucleotide sequence: TGTGCCAGTAGCCGGGACTACACAGATACGCAGTATTTT. Translation gives CASSRDYTDTQYF.

The rearrangement joins TRBV5-1 to TRBJ2-3, with D unresolved. This CDR3 has 14 residues. The V gene's germline CDR1 is SGHRS and CDR2 YFSETQ. With 4 bases removed from V and 2 bases from J, the gap between germline ends came to 11 bases. CDR3 nucleotide sequence: TGCGCCAGCAGCCCCGGACCTCCCACAGATACGCAGTATTTT. Translating it yields CASSPGPPTDTQYF.

The chain combines TRBV5-4 with TRBJ1-1; D is unresolved. Trimming stripped 5 bases from V and 4 bases from J, with 15 bases between. The length of the CDR3 is 14 residues. Germline V gene lookup returns CDR1 SGHNT and CDR2 YYREEE (reference sequence). The CDR3 protein is CASRGEGGSTEAFF. The DNA of the CDR3 is TGTGCCAGCAGAGGAGAAGGAGGGAGCACTGAAGCTTTCTTT.

This rearrangement joins TRBV10-1 to TRBJ1-1; the D gene is possibly TRBD1 (5 bases). Trimming took 10 bases from V and 3 from J, leaving 15 bases between them. The germline gives CDR1 WNHNN, CDR2 SYGVQD (reference sequence). The CDR3 extends over 13 amino acids. CDR3 loop: CATAGAPDTEAFF. In DNA form, the CDR3 reads TGCGCCACTGCTGGGGCCCCCGACACTGAAGCTTTCTTT.

This clone was found once. The chain carries TRBV2 and TRBJ2-2, with D maybe TRBD1 (6 bases). The CDR3 covers 14 residues. Germline CDR1 and CDR2: SNHLY and FYNNEI. Trimming took 4 bases from V and 4 from J, leaving 10 bases between them. The CDR3 DNA reads as TGTGCCAGCAGTGTGTACAGGGCCACCGGGGAGCTGTTTTTT. Translating gives CASSVYRATGELFF. Full variable domain (rest looked up from reference TRBV2 and TRBJ2-2): EPEVTQTPSHQVTQMGQEVILRCVPISNHLYFYWYRQILGQKVEFLVSFYNNEISEKSEIFDDQFSVERPDGSNFTLKIRSTKLEDSAMYFCASSVYRATGELFFGEGSRLTVL.

The chain uses TRBV7-9 and TRBJ2-3; D may match TRBD1 or TRBD2 (6 bases each). Trimming left V 3 bases short and J 2 bases short, with 15 bases between. In germline, CDR1 is SEHNR, CDR2 FQNEAQ (reference sequence). This CDR3 spans 16 amino acids. DNA for the CDR3: TGTGCCAGCAGCTTCCCCCCGGGGGCTTACACAGATACGCAGTATTTT. Its protein product is CASSFPPGAYTDTQYF.

V and J are TRBV2 and TRBJ1-2; D unclear. The V end was cut by 6 bases, the J end by 12 bases, with 23 bases between. The CDR3 is made up of 14 amino acids. CDR1 is SNHLY, CDR2 FYNNEI, per germline. CDR3: CASRGFPGAPRDTF. The CDR3 coding sequence is TGTGCCAGCAGGGGATTCCCGGGTGCACCCCGGGACACCTTC. The variable domain in full, completed from reference TRBV2 and TRBJ1-2, reads EPEVTQTPSHQVTQMGQEVILRCVPISNHLYFYWYRQILGQKVEFLVSFYNNEISEKSEIFDDQFSVERPDGSNFTLKIRSTKLEDSAMYFCASRGFPGAPRDTFGSGTRLTVV.

This rearrangement joins TRBV5-4 to TRBJ2-1, with 15 bases matching TRBD2. The CDR3 is 17 residues long. The germline CDR1 and CDR2 sequences are SGHNT and YYREEE (reference sequence). Trimming at V came to 3 bases and at J to 4 bases, leaving 5 bases not matched to a gene. The CDR3 sequence is CASSSGTSGRKYNEQFF. The CDR3 DNA reads TGTGCCAGCAGCTCCGGGACTAGCGGGAGGAAATACAATGAGCAGTTCTTC.

J is TRBJ2-7 and V is TRBV18; 10 nucleotides line up with TRBD2. The CDR3 sequence is 20 residues long. Losses at the gene ends were 2 bases for V and 2 bases for J; bases not matched to a gene: 18. Germline lookup yields CDR1 KGHSH and CDR2 LQKENI. The CDR3 protein is CASSPSTRSGRAGTTYEQYF. In nucleotides, the CDR3 is TGTGCCAGCTCACCATCTACTCGGAGCGGGAGGGCCGGAACAACCTACGAGCAGTACTTC.

The chain links TRBV11-3 to TRBJ1-1, with a tentative D call TRBD1 (5 bases). Looked up from germline, CDR1 is SGHNT and CDR2 is YENEEA. The ends were cut back, 1 base at V and 1 base at J, with 13 bases in the middle. The CDR3 runs to 16 residues. Here the CDR3 reads CASSLGLGAENTEAFF. CDR3 nucleotide sequence: TGTGCCAGCAGCTTAGGCCTAGGGGCAGAGAACACTGAAGCTTTCTTT.

The V gene is TRBV5-1, the J gene TRBJ2-1, with TRBD1 matching 9 bases. CDR1 and CDR2 from the germline V gene are SGHRS and YFSETQ. The V gene end was trimmed by 5 bases and the J gene end by 6 bases; junction bases not matched to a gene: 9. This CDR3 spans 15 amino acids. The CDR3 protein is CASSFAQGASNEQFF. In DNA form, the CDR3 reads TGCGCCAGCAGTTTTGCACAGGGGGCGAGCAATGAGCAGTTCTTC.

The chain links TRBV6-6 to TRBJ2-3; no clear D. Germline V gives CDR1 MNHNY, CDR2 SVGAGI (reference sequence). The germline V and J ends were trimmed by 4 bases and 2 bases, with 16 bases remaining between them. The CDR3 contains 16 residues. CDR3 residues: CASSSPVSGYTDTQYF. DNA of the CDR3: TGTGCCAGCAGTTCTCCGGTGTCAGGATACACAGATACGCAGTATTTT.

By frequency in the sample, this clone is medium-sized (0.01 to 0.1%). This chain connects TRBV28 to TRBJ1-5; the D is unclear. CDR3 size: 15 residues. CDR1 is MDHEN and CDR2 is SYDVKM in the germline V gene. V gave up 7 bases and J gave up 4 bases, with 17 bases separating them. CDR3 sequence: CASTLDRNSNQPQHF. The CDR3 DNA sequence: TGTGCCAGCACGCTAGACCGAAATAGTAATCAGCCCCAGCATTTT.

This rearrangement joins TRBV13 to TRBJ1-2, with TRBD1 matching over 9 bases. This CDR3 is built from 19 residues. Germline assignment: CDR1 PRHDT and CDR2 FYEKMQ (reference sequence). The junction had 14 bases not matched to a gene; V was cut back by 0 bases and J by 3 bases. The CDR3 spells CASSLGPSDRGIPYYGYTF. The DNA of the CDR3 is TGTGCCAGCAGCTTAGGTCCTTCCGACAGGGGGATTCCTTACTATGGCTACACCTTC.

This chain links TRBV7-3 with TRBJ2-1; D is possibly TRBD2 (5 bases). The CDR3 has 14 amino acids. Germline V gene sequence: CDR1 SGHTA, CDR2 FQGTGA. V was clipped by 4 bases and J by 2 bases, with 9 bases between them. CDR3 loop: CASSSGLTYNEQFF. As DNA, the CDR3 is TGTGCCAGCAGCTCCGGACTTACCTACAATGAGCAGTTCTTC.

The chain links TRBV7-2 to TRBJ2-7, with D possibly TRBD1 on 5 matching bases. The V gene lost 5 bases and the J gene lost 3 bases, with 17 bases spanning the gap. The CDR3 sequence is 15 residues long. Germline values: CDR1 SGHTA, CDR2 FQGNSA. As DNA, the CDR3 is TGTGCCAGCAGCCAGACAGCGATCCAAAACTACGAGCAGTACTTC. Translating gives CASSQTAIQNYEQYF. Full variable domain (remainder filled in from reference TRBV7-2 and TRBJ2-7): GAGVSQSPSNKVTEKGKDVELRCDPISGHTALYWYRQSLGQGLEFLIYFQGNSAPDKSGLPSDRFSAERTGGSVSTLTIQRTQQEDSAVYLCASSQTAIQNYEQYFGPGTRLTVT.

The chain couples TRBV2 to TRBJ2-7, with D tentatively TRBD2 (5 bases). The CDR3 consists of 15 residues. V was pared by 5 bases and J by 2 bases, with 16 bases between. Germline CDR1 is SNHLY and CDR2 is FYNNEI. CDR3 residues: CASSSYGGSPYEQYF. In DNA, the CDR3 is TGTGCCAGCAGTTCCTACGGAGGCTCCCCCTACGAGCAGTACTTC.

The chain joins TRBV9 to TRBJ2-7, with 7 bases fitting TRBD2. The junction had 12 bases not matched to a gene; V was cut back by 3 bases and J by 6 bases. This CDR3 comprises 15 residues. Germline lookup yields CDR1 SGDLS and CDR2 YYNGEE. The CDR3: CASSAGRYPGGEQYF. The CDR3 DNA follows: TGTGCCAGCAGCGCCGGGAGGTATCCGGGGGGCGAGCAGTACTTC. Full variable domain (outside the CDR3, taken from reference TRBV9 and TRBJ2-7): DSGVTQTPKHLITATGQRVTLRCSPRSGDLSVYWYQQSLDQGLQFLIQYYNGEERAKGNILERFSAQQFPDLHSELNLSSLELGDSALYFCASSAGRYPGGEQYFGPGTRLTVT.

This chain links TRBV11-3 with TRBJ2-3; no definite D call. This CDR3 region has 13 residues. Trimming left V 1 base short and J 2 bases short, with 4 bases between. From germline, CDR1 is SGHNT and CDR2 YENEEA. CDR3 protein: CASSLVSTDTQYF. The CDR3 nucleotides read TGTGCCAGCAGCTTAGTCTCCACAGATACGCAGTATTTT.

The chain combines TRBV15 with TRBJ2-3; perhaps TRBD1 as D (5 bases). This CDR3 has 16 amino acids. Germline V gene lookup returns CDR1 LNHNV and CDR2 YYDKDF (reference sequence). Between the trimmed V and J ends, which lost 0 bases and 2 bases, there was a span of 12 bases. CDR3 in amino acids: CATSREVGVNTDTQYF. The CDR3 DNA reads as TGTGCCACCAGCAGAGAAGTAGGGGTTAACACAGATACGCAGTATTTT.

CDR3 sequence: CASSLALAGGLGEQYF. The CDR3 DNA follows: TGTGCCAGCAGCTTGGCTCTAGCGGGAGGTCTGGGCGAGCAGTACTTC. This chain connects TRBV5-4 to TRBJ2-7; 11 bases are a match to TRBD2. CDR1 is SGHNT and CDR2 is YYREEE in the germline V gene (reference sequence). V lost 0 bases to trimming and J lost 6 bases; unmatched junction nucleotides: 8. This CDR3 has 16 amino acids.